Sequencing of this T cell receptor (beta chain) was carried out in a study of CD8+ T cells in alopecia areata. The treatment denotes: oral pan-JAK inhibitor, 5-10 mg twice daily. Investigators isolated RNA and reverse transcribed it into cDNA to act as the sequencing template. Profiling relied on immunoSEQ multiplex PCR, and the TCRdb table lists in-frame clones only, not all of them. This table holds about 220,000 clones, more than 45% found once. The V end was cut by 2 bases, the J end by 11 bases, with 12 bases between. Germline V lookup: CDR1 DFQATT, CDR2 SNEGSKA (reference sequence). There are 11 residues in the CDR3. Study outcomes and limitations: Scalp sequencing also captures normal skin's resident alphabeta T cells.

This clone was counted between two and nine times. Its antigen is still unknown. The V and J genes are TRBV20-1 and TRBJ1-1; no firm D call. Here the sequenced sample was CD4+ T cells sorted from blood, taken at week 4, from a patient treated with tofacitinib. The clonotype originates from a human donor with alopecia areata. The CDR3: CSARLGNVAFF. The CDR3 coding sequence is TGCAGTGCTAGATTGGGAAACGTGGCTTTCTTT.